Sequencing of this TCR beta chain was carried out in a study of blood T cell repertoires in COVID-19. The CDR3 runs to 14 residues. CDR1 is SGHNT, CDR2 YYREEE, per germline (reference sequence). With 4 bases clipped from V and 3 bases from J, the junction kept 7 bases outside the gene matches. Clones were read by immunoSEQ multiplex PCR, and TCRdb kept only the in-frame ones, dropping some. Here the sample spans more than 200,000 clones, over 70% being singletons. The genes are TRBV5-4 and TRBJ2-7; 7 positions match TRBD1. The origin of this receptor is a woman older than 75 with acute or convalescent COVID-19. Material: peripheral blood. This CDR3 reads CASSVSGQIYEQYF. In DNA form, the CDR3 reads TGTGCCAGCAGCGTATCGGGACAGATCTACGAGCAGTACTTC.